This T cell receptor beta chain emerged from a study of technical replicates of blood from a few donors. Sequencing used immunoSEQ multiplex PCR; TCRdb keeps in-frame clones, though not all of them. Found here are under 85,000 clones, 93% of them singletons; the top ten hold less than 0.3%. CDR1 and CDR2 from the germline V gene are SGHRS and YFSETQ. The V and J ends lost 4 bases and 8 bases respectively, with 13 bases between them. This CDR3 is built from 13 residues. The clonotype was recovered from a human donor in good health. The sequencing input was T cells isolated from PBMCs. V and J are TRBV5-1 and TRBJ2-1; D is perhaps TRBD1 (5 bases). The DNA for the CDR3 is TGCGCCAGCAGCAGAGCGCAGGGCTATGAGCAGTTCTTC. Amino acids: CASSRAQGYEQFF.